This T cell receptor (beta chain) is from a study of T-cell memory formation after mild COVID-19. Trimming took 3 bases from V and 6 from J; bases not matched to a gene: 10. The V gene's germline CDR1 is SGHRS and CDR2 YFSETQ. The length of the CDR3 is 15 residues. TCRdb itself ran the 5' RACE reads through MiXCR, one entry per CDR3 protein. The sample lists some 97,000 distinct CDR3 sequences; 11% were seen once. The sequence was collected from a man aged 18 to 30 who had mild COVID-19 (a few samples of this study predate the infection). Cell type and time point are not known. The sequencing input was PBMCs or a T cell subset sorted from them (not recorded which). The gene calls are TRBV5-1 and TRBJ2-7; 9 bases map to TRBD1. The CDR3 region has the DNA TGCGCCAGCAGCTCCTCTGGACAGGGGAGAGGCGAGCAGTACTTC. Translation gives CASSSSGQGRGEQYF.